What follows are 29 T cell receptor beta chains derived from one specimen sequenced in a study of cytomegalovirus exposure and HLA in healthy donors. The primer mix had 60 Vbeta and 13 Jbeta primers. Data came from immunoSEQ multiplex PCR; TCRdb stores just in-frame clones and leaves some out. The sample includes about 82,000 clones, around 77% seen only once; the top ten take around 3.4%. The sample consisted of PBMCs. The source of these receptors is a man aged 50-60 years in good health and CMV-seronegative.

The chain uses TRBV28 and TRBJ2-2; D may be TRBD2 (6 bases). Germline V CDR1 and CDR2: MDHEN, SYDVKM. Between the trimmed V and J ends, which lost 6 bases and 7 bases, there was a span of 21 bases. The CDR3 extends over 16 amino acids. The DNA for the CDR3 is TGTGCCAGCAGGTACTTAAGACCGGCGGAGGGCGGGGAGCTGTTTTTT. It codes for CASRYLRPAEGGELFF.

In DNA form, the CDR3 reads TGTGCCAGCAGTTATGGGGGCAAGGAGACCCAGTACTTC. Amino acid sequence: CASSYGGKETQYF. The chain couples TRBV6-5 to TRBJ2-5; maybe TRBD1 (6 bases). V was trimmed by 3 bases and J by 5 bases, leaving 10 bases between them. This CDR3 has 13 residues. Germline V gene lookup returns CDR1 MNHEY and CDR2 SVGAGI.

The gene calls are TRBV19 and TRBJ1-2; 7 bases are a match to TRBD1. The length of the CDR3 is 15 residues. CDR1 and CDR2 from the germline V gene are LNHDA and SQIVND (reference sequence). With V trimmed by 3 bases and J by 4 bases, 8 bases remained unmatched. The CDR3 spells CASSMGTAQGYGYTF. DNA of the CDR3: TGTGCCAGTAGTATGGGGACAGCCCAAGGCTATGGCTACACCTTC.

The chain joins TRBV6-6 to TRBJ1-4; possibly TRBD1 for D (6 bases). Trimming left V 6 bases short and J 3 bases short, with 17 bases between. CDR3 length equals 16 residues. CDR1 is MNHNY, CDR2 SVGAGI, per germline (reference sequence). For the CDR3, the DNA is TGTGCCAGCAGATCCCCCAGGGGCGCTGCTAATGAAAAACTGTTTTTT. This encodes CASRSPRGAANEKLFF.

The chain combines TRBV15 with TRBJ2-7; D may be TRBD2 (7 bases). The germline V gene encodes CDR1 LNHNV and CDR2 YYDKDF (reference sequence). The length of the CDR3 is 16 residues. V gave up 3 bases and J gave up 5 bases, with 20 bases separating them. For the CDR3, the DNA is TGTGCCACCAGCAGCCGACTGGGAGGGGGTGGCGACGAGCAGTACTTC. Its translation is CATSSRLGGGGDEQYF.

The V gene is TRBV18, the J gene TRBJ2-7, with a possible D match to TRBD2 (5 bases). This CDR3 contains 13 residues. The germline CDR1 and CDR2 sequences are KGHSH and LQKENI. Trimming cost V 3 bases and J 4 bases, with 10 bases left between them. CDR3 sequence reads: CASSPFGDYEQYF. CDR3 DNA sequence: TGTGCCAGCTCACCCTTCGGGGATTACGAGCAGTACTTC.

This clone was counted only a few times. The V and J genes are TRBV4-2 and TRBJ2-3; the match to TRBD1 covers 8 bases. This CDR3 spans 19 amino acids. Trimming removed 1 base from V and 1 base from J; junction bases left unmatched: 13. Germline V CDR1 and CDR2: LGHNA, YNFKEQ. The CDR3 DNA reads TGTGCCAGCAGCCAAGCGGGGACCCGACAGGGGACACGCACAGATACGCAGTATTTT. Amino acid sequence: CASSQAGTRQGTRTDTQYF.

The chain recombines TRBV5-1 with TRBJ2-3, with 7 nucleotides matching TRBD2. There are 15 residues in the CDR3. CDR1 is SGHRS, CDR2 YFSETQ, per germline. Trimming removed 2 bases from V and 6 bases from J; junction bases left unmatched: 9. The CDR3 is CASSLSGGSKDTQYF. The CDR3 region has the DNA TGCGCCAGCAGCTTATCGGGGGGAAGCAAGGATACGCAGTATTTT.

This clone has at least ten counts. This chain joins TRBV7-3 and TRBJ2-1; maybe TRBD2 (6 bases). The length of the CDR3 is 13 residues. In germline, CDR1 is SGHTA, CDR2 FQGTGA. V shed 1 base and J shed 7 bases, with 8 bases lying between them. The CDR3 DNA reads as TGTGCCAGCAGCTTAATGGGGAGGAATGAGCAGTTCTTC. Protein: CASSLMGRNEQFF.

Concerning this clone: Germline is not matched at one junction end, which may reflect a read error. The chain is built from TRBV7-9 and TRBJ2-4; 8 bases align to TRBD1. This CDR3 has 12 amino acids. From germline, CDR1 is SEHNR and CDR2 FQNEAQ (reference sequence). CDR3 sequence reads: CSSNRGENIQYF. CDR3 coding DNA: TGTTCCAGCAACAGGGGGGAAAACATTCAGTACTTC.

The chain employs TRBV5-1 and TRBJ2-5, with D possibly TRBD1 on 6 matching bases. This CDR3 has 13 amino acids. The germline V gene has CDR1 SGHRS and CDR2 YFSETQ. The V and J ends lost 4 bases and 3 bases respectively, with 10 bases between them. CDR3 sequence: CASSHRTEETQYF. The CDR3 DNA sequence: TGCGCCAGCAGCCACCGGACAGAAGAGACCCAGTACTTC.

This chain joins TRBV4-2 and TRBJ2-1; 10 positions agree with TRBD2. The V segment lost 4 bases and the J segment 9 bases; nucleotides outside the gene matches: 9. The CDR3 consists of 15 residues. CDR1 and CDR2 from the germline V gene are LGHNA and YNFKEQ. CDR3 in DNA: TGTGCCAGCAGCCCTTTAAGCGGGGGGGCCATTGAGCAGTTCTTC. As protein: CASSPLSGGAIEQFF.

Comment on this clone: A junction end diverges from the germline sequence, so it may reflect a read error. This chain connects TRBV7-7 to TRBJ1-6; D is unclear. CDR1 SSHAT and CDR2 FNYEAQ come from the germline V gene (reference sequence). This CDR3 is built from 13 residues. This CDR3 is CASSLGEDSPLHF. Here the CDR3 DNA reads TGTGCTAGCAGCTTAGGAGAGGATTCACCCCTCCACTTT.

This rearrangement joins TRBV5-6 to TRBJ1-2; 7 bases are a match to TRBD1. The CDR3 length is 15 residues. The germline gives CDR1 SGHDT, CDR2 YYEEEE. V lost 3 bases to trimming and J lost 3 bases; unmatched junction nucleotides: 8. CDR3 residues: CASSSGWQGDYGYTF. Written as DNA, the CDR3 is TGTGCCAGCAGCTCTGGCTGGCAGGGGGACTATGGCTACACCTTC.

V is TRBV7-9 and J is TRBJ1-5; unclear D gene. V was shortened by 3 bases and J by 16 bases, with 13 bases between the two germline ends. CDR1 is SEHNR, CDR2 FQNEAQ, per germline (reference sequence). This CDR3 is 11 amino acids long. The CDR3 coding sequence is TGTGCCAGCAGCTTGGGCGTCTCCCCTCATTTT. Translation gives CASSLGVSPHF. The variable domain in full, with the rest retrieved from reference TRBV7-9 and TRBJ1-5, is DTGVSQNPRHKITKRGQNVTFRCDPISEHNRLYWYRQTLGQGPEFLTYFQNEAQLEKSRLLSDRFSAERPKGSFSTLEIQRTEQGDSAMYLCASSLGVSPHFGDGTRLSIL.

The rearrangement uses TRBV9 and TRBJ2-1; D is unclear. Germline loops: CDR1 SGDLS, CDR2 YYNGEE. V lost 1 base and J lost 5, with 4 bases in between. This CDR3 has 12 residues. The CDR3 nucleotides are TGTGCCAGCAGCGTAACTGACAATGAGCAGTTCTTC. As protein: CASSVTDNEQFF.

V and J are TRBV2 and TRBJ2-1; the match to TRBD2 covers 9 bases. This CDR3 is built from 12 residues. V dropped 8 bases and J dropped 7; count of bases not matched to a gene: 3. Looked up from germline, CDR1 is SNHLY and CDR2 is FYNNEI. Here the CDR3 reads CASGRGGNEQFF. The CDR3 nucleotides are TGTGCCAGCGGGCGGGGGGGAAATGAGCAGTTCTTC.

This chain uses TRBV19 with TRBJ1-4, with 8 bases aligning to TRBD1. Germline loops: CDR1 LNHDA, CDR2 SQIVND (reference sequence). The CDR3 runs 15 residues. V shed 3 bases and J 4 bases; nucleotides not matched to a gene: 4. This chain's CDR3 is CASSINTGGNEKLFF. CDR3 coding DNA: TGTGCCAGTAGTATTAATACAGGGGGTAATGAAAAACTGTTTTTT. The full variable domain, in which reference TRBV19 and TRBJ1-4 provide the parts outside the CDR3, is DGGITQSPKYLFRKEGQNVTLSCEQNLNHDAMYWYRQDPGQGLRLIYYSQIVNDFQKGDIAEGYSVSREKKESFPLTVTSAQKNPTAFYLCASSINTGGNEKLFFGSGTQLSVL.

The chain has TRBV18 and TRBJ1-1; D remains unclear. V was pared by 3 bases and J by 0 bases, with 11 bases between. CDR1 KGHSH and CDR2 LQKENI come from the germline V gene. The CDR3 sequence is 15 residues long. The CDR3 DNA follows: TGTGCCAGCTCACCTCCCCGGGGTGTGAACACTGAAGCTTTCTTT. Its protein is CASSPPRGVNTEAFF. The full variable domain, its missing parts supplied by reference TRBV18 and TRBJ1-1, is NAGVMQNPRHLVRRRGQEARLRCSPMKGHSHVYWYRQLPEEGLKFMVYLQKENIIDESGMPKERFSAEFPKEGPSILRIQQVVRGDSAAYFCASSPPRGVNTEAFFGQGTRLTVV.

This rearrangement joins TRBV28 to TRBJ2-6, with D perhaps TRBD2 (6 bases). With 8 bases removed from V and 0 bases from J, the gap between germline ends came to 20 bases. Germline V lookup: CDR1 MDHEN, CDR2 SYDVKM. The CDR3 loop spans 18 amino acids. The CDR3 DNA reads as TGTGCCAGCTCCCACGGAACCGGGACTCCCTCTGGGGCCAACGTCCTGACTTTC. Translation gives CASSHGTGTPSGANVLTF.

V usage is TRBV7-3 and J usage is TRBJ2-5; TRBD2 agrees at 8 bases. Germline CDR1 SGHTA, CDR2 FQGTGA. V was pared by 3 bases and J by 5 bases, with 8 bases of the junction left unmatched. The CDR3 spans 15 residues. CDR3: CASSFGGGMGETQYF. The CDR3 nucleotides are TGTGCCAGCAGCTTCGGGGGGGGCATGGGGGAGACCCAGTACTTC. Full variable domain (outside the CDR3, taken from reference TRBV7-3 and TRBJ2-5): GAGVSQTPSNKVTEKGKYVELRCDPISGHTALYWYRQSLGQGPEFLIYFQGTGAADDSGLPNDRFFAVRPEGSVSTLKIQRTERGDSAVYLCASSFGGGMGETQYFGPGTRLLVL.

For this clone: The germline gene is not matched at one end of the junction; a read error may be the cause. The chain recombines TRBV7-7 with TRBJ2-1, with 7 bases fitting TRBD2. CDR3 length: 15 residues. Germline CDR1 and CDR2: SSHAT and FNYEAQ (reference sequence). CDR3 region: CASSFGLEAYNEQFF. The CDR3 coding sequence is TGTGCTAGCAGTTTTGGACTAGAGGCCTACAATGAGCAGTTCTTC. The full variable domain, completed using reference TRBV7-7 and TRBJ2-1, is GAGVSQSPRYKVTKRGQDVTLRCDPISSHATLYWYQQALGQGPEFLTYFNYEAQPDKSGLPSDRFSAERPEGSISTLTIQRTEQRDSAMYRCASSFGLEAYNEQFFGPGTRLTVL.

CDR3 bases: TGTGCCAGCAGTTACTCGGGGGGAACTGAAGCTTTCTTT. Translation gives CASSYSGGTEAFF. The rearrangement joins TRBV6-5 to TRBJ1-1, with D maybe TRBD1 (5 bases). V dropped 0 bases and J dropped 5 bases, with 7 bases sitting between them. Germline CDR1 and CDR2: MNHEY and SVGAGI. This CDR3 has 13 residues.

The rearrangement links TRBV6-1 to TRBJ2-5; 8 bases fit TRBD1. In germline, CDR1 is MNHNS, CDR2 SASEGT. The CDR3 sequence is 14 residues long. V lost 5 bases and J lost 6; bases outside the gene matches: 8. The CDR3 DNA reads TGTGCCAGCAGTACGTCCAGGGGGCGGAAGACCCAGTACTTC. Translated, it gives CASSTSRGRKTQYF.

The DNA for the CDR3 is TGCGCCAGCAGTTTCCAACCGGGACAGAATAATTCACCCCTCCACTTT. Translation: CASSFQPGQNNSPLHF. The chain recombines TRBV5-1 with TRBJ1-6; TRBD1 aligns across 7 bases. V was clipped by 5 bases and J by 5 bases; unmatched bases: 10. The germline V gene encodes CDR1 SGHRS and CDR2 YFSETQ. The CDR3 contains 16 residues.

The genes are TRBV9 and TRBJ1-2, with a weak D call TRBD1 (5 bases). CDR3 length: 15 amino acids. V shed 3 bases and J shed 0 bases, with 12 bases lying between them. Germline CDR1 and CDR2: SGDLS and YYNGEE. CDR3 bases: TGTGCCAGCAGCGGGAGAAAGGGGCCTAACTATGGCTACACCTTC. As protein: CASSGRKGPNYGYTF.

The rearrangement joins TRBV6-1 to TRBJ2-7, with D maybe TRBD1 (6 bases). Trimming pared 6 bases from V and 2 bases from J, leaving 8 bases between. Germline V lookup: CDR1 MNHNS, CDR2 SASEGT. The length of the CDR3 is 12 residues. The CDR3 region has the DNA TGTGCCAGCAGAACAGGGCCCTACGAGCAGTACTTC. As protein: CASRTGPYEQYF.

On this clone itself: One junction end does not reproduce the germline sequence, and a read error may be involved. V gene TRBV7-9 combines with J gene TRBJ2-7; 9 bases are shared with TRBD1. Germline V gene data show CDR1 as SEHNR and CDR2 as FQNEAQ (reference sequence). CDR3 length: 14 amino acids. CDR3 sequence reads: CSSSLQGARYGQYF. CDR3 sequence (DNA): TGTTCCAGCAGCTTACAGGGGGCGCGCTACGGGCAGTACTTC.

The V gene is TRBV6-1, the J gene TRBJ1-3; D uncertain. Germline CDR1 and CDR2: MNHNS and SASEGT. Trimming pared 2 bases from V and 1 base from J, leaving 9 bases between. This CDR3 is 15 amino acids long. The CDR3 is CASSEQSGSGNTIYF. Written as DNA, the CDR3 is TGTGCCAGCAGTGAACAGAGCGGGTCTGGAAACACCATATATTTT.